Listed here are 15 T cell receptor beta chains from one sample, sequenced in a study of CD8+ T cells in alopecia areata. Extracted from the samples, RNA was reverse transcribed into cDNA to serve as the sequencing template. Using immunoSEQ multiplex PCR, the repertoire was profiled, and TCRdb retains in-frame clones only, with some absent. The data contain 120,000 or so clones, about 60% of them singletons. Input material: CD4+ T cells sorted from blood. Receptor source: a human donor in good health.

The chain uses TRBV30 and TRBJ2-7, with D unresolved. Germline CDR1 is GTSNPN and CDR2 is SVGIG (reference sequence). The CDR3 is made up of 12 amino acids. The V end was cut by 1 base, the J end by 6 bases, with 10 bases between. For the CDR3, the DNA is TGTGCCTGGAGTGCCCGAGCGATCGAGCAGTACTTC. Translation: CAWSARAIEQYF. Full variable domain (remainder filled in from reference TRBV30 and TRBJ2-7): SQTIHQWPATLVQPVGSPLSLECTVEGTSNPNLYWYRQAAGRGLQLLFYSVGIGQISSEVPQNLSASRPQDRQFILSSKKLLLSDSGFYLCAWSARAIEQYFGPGTRLTVT.

V and J are TRBV5-1 and TRBJ2-3, with 7 bases fitting TRBD1. With 5 bases clipped from V and 0 bases from J, the junction kept 6 bases outside the gene matches. CDR3 length equals 15 residues. Germline V gives CDR1 SGHRS, CDR2 YFSETQ. The CDR3 is CASREGDSSTDTQYF. The DNA of the CDR3 is TGCGCCAGCAGGGAAGGGGACAGCAGCACAGATACGCAGTATTTT.

The rearrangement uses TRBV2 and TRBJ2-3, with D unclear. V was cut by 3 bases and J by 1 base, with 8 bases left in between. This CDR3 has 14 residues. The V gene's germline CDR1 is SNHLY and CDR2 FYNNEI. This chain's CDR3 is CASSDSSGTDTQYF. CDR3 DNA: TGTGCCAGCAGTGATAGTTCTGGCACAGATACGCAGTATTTT.

This clone showed up just a few times. The chain employs TRBV11-2 and TRBJ1-2; D is uncertain. Between the trimmed V and J ends, which lost 5 bases and 5 bases, there was a span of 9 bases. The V gene's germline CDR1 is SGHAT and CDR2 FQNNGV. This CDR3 is built from 12 residues. The CDR3: CASSPHSYGYTF. The CDR3 DNA is TGTGCCAGCAGCCCACATTCATATGGCTACACCTTC.

The V call is TRBV5-1, the J call TRBJ2-5; TRBD1 is a possible D gene (5 bases). With 6 bases removed from V and 3 bases from J, the gap between germline ends came to 18 bases. This CDR3 is built from 15 residues. The germline V gene has CDR1 SGHRS and CDR2 YFSETQ. The CDR3 here is CASTPQARREETQYF. CDR3 nucleotides: TGCGCCAGCACCCCTCAAGCCCGCAGGGAAGAGACCCAGTACTTC.

The chain uses TRBV5-1 and TRBJ2-7; D unresolved. Trimming took 4 bases from V and 6 from J, leaving 26 bases between them. The CDR3 covers 17 residues. Germline lookup yields CDR1 SGHRS and CDR2 YFSETQ. The CDR3 spells CASSKGGRASTISEQYF. For the CDR3, the DNA is TGCGCCAGCAGCAAAGGTGGCAGAGCTTCCACCATCAGCGAGCAGTACTTC.

The table lists this clone with a count of one. The rearrangement links TRBV29-1 to TRBJ2-5; TRBD2 might be the D (6 bases). This CDR3 has 16 residues. V dropped 0 bases and J dropped 3 bases, with 17 bases sitting between them. Germline V gene sequence: CDR1 SQVTM, CDR2 ANQGSEA. CDR3 loop: CSVEDLGAWTKETQYF. As DNA, the CDR3 is TGCAGCGTTGAAGATCTTGGTGCCTGGACTAAAGAGACCCAGTACTTC.

Only a few counts were recorded for this clone. The V and J genes are TRBV7-6 and TRBJ2-7, with D perhaps being TRBD1 or TRBD2 (6 bases each). This CDR3 comprises 14 residues. CDR1 and CDR2 (germline): SGHVS, FNYEAQ. Trimming removed 3 bases at V and 7 bases at J, with 16 bases between. The CDR3 nucleotides are TGTGCCAGCAGCTTCGGCGTAGGGGGGAAAGAGCAGTACTTC. Protein sequence: CASSFGVGGKEQYF.

This clone appeared a few times. The chain combines TRBV7-2 with TRBJ2-3; 8 nucleotides match TRBD2. Germline V gives CDR1 SGHTA, CDR2 FQGNSA. The V and J ends lost 8 bases and 1 base, in that order; junction bases with no gene match: 5. The CDR3 extends over 14 amino acids. CDR3: CASLRRGGTDTQYF. In nucleotides, the CDR3 is TGTGCCAGCCTCCGGCGGGGGGGCACAGATACGCAGTATTTT.

Notes on this clone: Other DNA sequences within the sample encode an identical CDR3. The chain has TRBV19 and TRBJ1-1; D ambiguous. Germline V CDR1 and CDR2: LNHDA, SQIVND (reference sequence). The CDR3 contains 12 residues. Deletions cut 7 bases from V and 0 bases from J, with 6 bases between. CDR3 residues: CASKQMNTEAFF. CDR3 nucleotide sequence: TGTGCCAGTAAGCAAATGAACACTGAAGCTTTCTTT.

V usage is TRBV5-1 and J usage is TRBJ2-1, with TRBD2 identical over 9 bases. There are 13 residues in the CDR3. Germline CDR1 SGHRS, CDR2 YFSETQ. V was clipped by 2 bases and J by 7 bases; unmatched bases: 1. CDR3 DNA: TGCGCCAGCAGCTTCCTAGCGGGGAATGAGCAGTTCTTC. As protein: CASSFLAGNEQFF.

This sequence joins TRBV5-6 and TRBJ2-5, with 8 bases matching TRBD1. The CDR3 loop spans 15 amino acids. Germline loops: CDR1 SGHDT, CDR2 YYEEEE. The V and J ends lost 0 bases and 5 bases, in that order; junction bases with no gene match: 6. CDR3 DNA: TGTGCCAGCAGCTTGGGCGACAGGGGACGGGAGACCCAGTACTTC. It specifies CASSLGDRGRETQYF.

In nucleotides, the CDR3 is TGTGCCAGCAGCCAAGGGGCGGCAACTAATGAAAAACTGTTTTTT. Translation gives CASSQGAATNEKLFF. V and J are TRBV4-2 and TRBJ1-4; D is ambiguous. CDR1 is LGHNA and CDR2 is YNFKEQ in the germline V gene. CDR3 size: 15 residues. Between the trimmed V and J ends, which lost 1 base and 0 bases, there was a span of 6 bases.

The chain has TRBV7-9 and TRBJ1-5, with a possible D match to TRBD1 (5 bases). The V and J ends lost 5 bases and 6 bases respectively, with 14 bases between them. Germline V lookup: CDR1 SEHNR, CDR2 FQNEAQ (reference sequence). The length of the CDR3 is 14 residues. In DNA form, the CDR3 reads TGTGCCAGCAGCCCCTCGGGGGGTGGTCAGCCCCAGCATTTT. It codes for CASSPSGGGQPQHF.

This chain links TRBV29-1 with TRBJ1-1; D not resolved. V lost 5 bases, J lost 0 bases, and 13 bases lay in between. Germline CDR1 SQVTM, CDR2 ANQGSEA. The CDR3 length is 14 residues. CDR3 amino acids: CSVYKQVMNTEAFF. The CDR3, as DNA: TGCAGCGTTTATAAGCAGGTAATGAACACTGAAGCTTTCTTT.